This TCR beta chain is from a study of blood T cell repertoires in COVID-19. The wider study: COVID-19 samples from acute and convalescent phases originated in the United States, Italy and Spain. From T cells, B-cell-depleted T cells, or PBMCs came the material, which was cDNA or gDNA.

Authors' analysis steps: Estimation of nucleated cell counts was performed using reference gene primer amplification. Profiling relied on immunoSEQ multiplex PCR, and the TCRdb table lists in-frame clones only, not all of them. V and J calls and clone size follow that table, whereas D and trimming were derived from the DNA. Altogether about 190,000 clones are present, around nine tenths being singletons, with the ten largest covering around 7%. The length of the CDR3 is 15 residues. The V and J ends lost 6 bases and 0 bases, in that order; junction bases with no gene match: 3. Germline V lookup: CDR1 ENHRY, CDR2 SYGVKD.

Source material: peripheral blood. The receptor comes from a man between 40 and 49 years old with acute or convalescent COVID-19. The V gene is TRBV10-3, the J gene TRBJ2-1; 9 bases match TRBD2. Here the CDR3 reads CAIRPAGGSYNEQFF. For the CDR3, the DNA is TGTGCCATCAGACCAGCGGGGGGCTCCTACAATGAGCAGTTCTTC.